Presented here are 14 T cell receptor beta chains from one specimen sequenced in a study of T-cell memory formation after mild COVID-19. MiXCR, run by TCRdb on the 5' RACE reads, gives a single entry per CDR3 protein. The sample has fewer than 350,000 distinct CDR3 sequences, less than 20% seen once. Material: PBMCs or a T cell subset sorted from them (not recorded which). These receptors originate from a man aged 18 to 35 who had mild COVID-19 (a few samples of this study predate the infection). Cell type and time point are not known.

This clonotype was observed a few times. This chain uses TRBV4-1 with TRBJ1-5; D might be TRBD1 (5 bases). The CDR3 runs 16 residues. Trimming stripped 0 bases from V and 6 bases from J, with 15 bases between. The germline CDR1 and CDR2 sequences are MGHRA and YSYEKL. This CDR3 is CASSQDPAGSPQPQHF. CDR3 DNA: TGCGCCAGCAGCCAAGATCCCGCAGGGTCTCCTCAGCCCCAGCATTTT.

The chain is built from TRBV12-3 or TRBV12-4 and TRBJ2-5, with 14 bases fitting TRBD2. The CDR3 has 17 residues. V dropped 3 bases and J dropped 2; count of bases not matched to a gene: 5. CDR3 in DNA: TGTGCCAGCAGTTTTTGGACTAGCGGGGGGATTCAAGAGACCCAGTACTTC. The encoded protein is CASSFWTSGGIQETQYF.

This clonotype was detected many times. CDR3 DNA: TGCGCCAGCAGCCAACAAGTGGGAGGTACCCGCGGAACGCAGTATTTT. Translation gives CASSQQVGGTRGTQYF. The chain is built from TRBV4-3 and TRBJ2-3, with a weak D call TRBD2 (6 bases). The CDR3 has 16 residues. V was cut by 2 bases and J by 9 bases, with 21 bases left in between. Germline V gene sequence: CDR1 LGHNA, CDR2 YSLEER.

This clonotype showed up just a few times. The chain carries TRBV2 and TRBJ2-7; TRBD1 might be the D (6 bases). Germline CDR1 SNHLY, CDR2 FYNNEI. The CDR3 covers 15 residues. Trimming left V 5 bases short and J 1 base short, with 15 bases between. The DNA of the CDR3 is TGTGCCAGCAGTAGACCCGGGACATCTTCCTACGAGCAGTACGTC. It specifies CASSRPGTSSYEQYV.

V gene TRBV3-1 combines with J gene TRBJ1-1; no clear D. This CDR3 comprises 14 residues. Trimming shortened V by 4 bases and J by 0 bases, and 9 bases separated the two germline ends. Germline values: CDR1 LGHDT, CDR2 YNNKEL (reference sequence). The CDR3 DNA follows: TGTGCCAGCAGCCTACGTAAATTGAACACTGAAGCTTTCTTT. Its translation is CASSLRKLNTEAFF. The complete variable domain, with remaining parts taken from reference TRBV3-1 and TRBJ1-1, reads DTAVSQTPKYLVTQMGNDKSIKCEQNLGHDTMYWYKQDSKKFLKIMFSYNNKELIINETVPNRFSPKSPDKAHLNLHINSLELGDSAVYFCASSLRKLNTEAFFGQGTRLTVV.

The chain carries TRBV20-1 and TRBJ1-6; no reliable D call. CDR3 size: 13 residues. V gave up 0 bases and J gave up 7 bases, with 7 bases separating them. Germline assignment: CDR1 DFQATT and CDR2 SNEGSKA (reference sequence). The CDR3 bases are TGCAGTGCTAGAGAGTGGAGGAATTCACCCCTCCACTTT. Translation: CSAREWRNSPLHF.

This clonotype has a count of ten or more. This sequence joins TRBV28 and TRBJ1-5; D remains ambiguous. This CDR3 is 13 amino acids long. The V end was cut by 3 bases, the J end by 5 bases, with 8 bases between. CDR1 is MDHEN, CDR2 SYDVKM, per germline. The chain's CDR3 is CASSLIRDQPQHF. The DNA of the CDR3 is TGTGCCAGCAGTTTGATTAGGGATCAGCCCCAGCATTTT.

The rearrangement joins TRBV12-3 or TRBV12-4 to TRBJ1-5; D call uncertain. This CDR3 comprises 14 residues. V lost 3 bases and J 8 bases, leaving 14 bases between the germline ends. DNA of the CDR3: TGTGCCAGCAGTTTTAACGGGAATCGGGAGCCCCAGCATTTT. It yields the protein CASSFNGNREPQHF.

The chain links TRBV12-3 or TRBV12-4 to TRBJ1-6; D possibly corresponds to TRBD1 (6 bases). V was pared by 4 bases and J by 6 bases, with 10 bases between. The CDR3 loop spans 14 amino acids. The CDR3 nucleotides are TGTGCCAGCAGTTCGGACAGTATTAATTCACCCCTCCACTTT. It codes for CASSSDSINSPLHF.

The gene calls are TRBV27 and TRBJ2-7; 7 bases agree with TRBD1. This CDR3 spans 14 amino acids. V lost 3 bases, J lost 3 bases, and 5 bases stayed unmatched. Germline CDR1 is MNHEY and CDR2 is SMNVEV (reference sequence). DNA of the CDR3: TGTGCCAGCAGTTTCCCTACAGGGGACTACGAGCAGTACGTC. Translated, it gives CASSFPTGDYEQYV.

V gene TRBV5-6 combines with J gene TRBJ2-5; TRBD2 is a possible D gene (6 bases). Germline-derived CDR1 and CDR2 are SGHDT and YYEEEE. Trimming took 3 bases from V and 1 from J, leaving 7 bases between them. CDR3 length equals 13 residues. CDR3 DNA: TGTGCCAGCAGCTGGGACTTCCAAGAGACCCAGTACTTC. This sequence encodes CASSWDFQETQYF.

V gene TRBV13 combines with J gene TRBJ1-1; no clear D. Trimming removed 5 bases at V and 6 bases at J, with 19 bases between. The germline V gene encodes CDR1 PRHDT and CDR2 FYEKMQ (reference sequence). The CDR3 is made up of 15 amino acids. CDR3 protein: CASSPPGSLGAEAFF. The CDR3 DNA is TGTGCCAGCAGCCCCCCGGGCAGCCTCGGGGCTGAAGCTTTCTTT.

The CDR3 bases are TGTGCCAGCAGATCTAGCGGGGGGGGCCCAGGGTCTAGGGCCAACGTCCTGACTTTC. Its protein is CASRSSGGGPGSRANVLTF. The chain combines TRBV28 with TRBJ2-6; 12 bases are shared with TRBD2. From germline, CDR1 is MDHEN and CDR2 SYDVKM. CDR3 size: 19 residues. V lost 6 bases to trimming and J lost 5 bases; unmatched junction nucleotides: 14.

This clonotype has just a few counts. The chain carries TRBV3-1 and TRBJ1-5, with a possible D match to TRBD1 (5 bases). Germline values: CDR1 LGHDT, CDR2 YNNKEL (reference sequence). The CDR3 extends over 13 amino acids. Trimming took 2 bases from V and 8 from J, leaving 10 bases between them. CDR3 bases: TGTGCCAGCAGCCAACGGGGGTTGGAGCCCCAGCATTTT. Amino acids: CASSQRGLEPQHF.